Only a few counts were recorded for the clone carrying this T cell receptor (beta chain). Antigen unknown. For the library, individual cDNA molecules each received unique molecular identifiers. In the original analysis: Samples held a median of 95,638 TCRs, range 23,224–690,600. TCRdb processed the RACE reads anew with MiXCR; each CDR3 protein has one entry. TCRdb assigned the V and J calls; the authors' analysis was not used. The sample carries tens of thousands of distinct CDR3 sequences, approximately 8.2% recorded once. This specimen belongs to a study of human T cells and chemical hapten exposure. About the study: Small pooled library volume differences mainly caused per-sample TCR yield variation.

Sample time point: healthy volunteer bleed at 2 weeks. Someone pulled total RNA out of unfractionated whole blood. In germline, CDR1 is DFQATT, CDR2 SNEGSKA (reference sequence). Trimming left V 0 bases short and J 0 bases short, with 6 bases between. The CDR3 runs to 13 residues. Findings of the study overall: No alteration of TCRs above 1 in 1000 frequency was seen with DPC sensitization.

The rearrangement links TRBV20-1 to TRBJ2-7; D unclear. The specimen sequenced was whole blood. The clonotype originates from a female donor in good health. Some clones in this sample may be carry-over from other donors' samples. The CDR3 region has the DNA TGCAGTGCTAGAGATCCGCTCTCCTACGAGCAGTACTTC. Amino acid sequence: CSARDPLSYEQYF.